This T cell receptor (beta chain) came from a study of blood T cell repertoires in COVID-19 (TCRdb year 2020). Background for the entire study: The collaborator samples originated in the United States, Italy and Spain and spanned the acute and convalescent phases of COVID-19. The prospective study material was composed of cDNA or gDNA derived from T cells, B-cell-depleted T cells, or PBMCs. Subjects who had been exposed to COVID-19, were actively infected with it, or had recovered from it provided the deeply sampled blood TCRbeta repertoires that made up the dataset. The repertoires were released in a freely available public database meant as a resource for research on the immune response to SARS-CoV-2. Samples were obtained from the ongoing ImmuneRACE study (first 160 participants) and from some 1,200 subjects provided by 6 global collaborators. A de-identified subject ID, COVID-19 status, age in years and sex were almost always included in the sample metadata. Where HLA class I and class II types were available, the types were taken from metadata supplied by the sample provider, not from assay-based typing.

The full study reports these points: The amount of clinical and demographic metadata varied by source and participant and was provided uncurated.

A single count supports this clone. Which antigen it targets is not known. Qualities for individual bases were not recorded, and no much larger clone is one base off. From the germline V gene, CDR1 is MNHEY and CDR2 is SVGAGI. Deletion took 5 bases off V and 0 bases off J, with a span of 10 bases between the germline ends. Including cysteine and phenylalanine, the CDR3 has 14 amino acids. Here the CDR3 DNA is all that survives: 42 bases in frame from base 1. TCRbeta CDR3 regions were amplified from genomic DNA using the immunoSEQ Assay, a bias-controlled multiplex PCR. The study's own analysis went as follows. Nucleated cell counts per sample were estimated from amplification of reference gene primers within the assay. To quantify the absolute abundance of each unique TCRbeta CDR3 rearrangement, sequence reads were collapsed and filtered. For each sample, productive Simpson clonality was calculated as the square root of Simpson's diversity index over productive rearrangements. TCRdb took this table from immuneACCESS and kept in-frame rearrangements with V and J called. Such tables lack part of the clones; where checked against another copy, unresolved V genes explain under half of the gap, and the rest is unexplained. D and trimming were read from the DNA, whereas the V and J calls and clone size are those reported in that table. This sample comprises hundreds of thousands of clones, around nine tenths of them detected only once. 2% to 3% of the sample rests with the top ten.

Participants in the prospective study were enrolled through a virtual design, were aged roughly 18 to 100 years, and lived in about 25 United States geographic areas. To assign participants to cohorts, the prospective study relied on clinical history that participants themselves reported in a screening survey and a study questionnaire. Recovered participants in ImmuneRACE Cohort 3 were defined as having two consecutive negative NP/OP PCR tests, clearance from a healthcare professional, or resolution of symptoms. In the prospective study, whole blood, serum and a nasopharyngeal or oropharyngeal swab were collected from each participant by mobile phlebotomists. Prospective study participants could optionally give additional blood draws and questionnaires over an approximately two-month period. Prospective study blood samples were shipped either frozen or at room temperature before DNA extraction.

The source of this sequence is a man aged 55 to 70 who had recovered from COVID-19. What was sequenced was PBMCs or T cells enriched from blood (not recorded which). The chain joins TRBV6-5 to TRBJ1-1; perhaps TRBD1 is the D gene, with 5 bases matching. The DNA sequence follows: TGTGCCAGCAGTCGCCAGGACATGAACACTGAAGCTTTCTTT. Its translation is CASSRQDMNTEAFF.